The 29 T cell receptor beta chains below all came from one sample that was sequenced in a study of immune cell composition in non-small cell lung cancer. This table comes from immunoSEQ multiplex PCR, and its TCRdb copy is limited to in-frame clones, with some not included. The data contain about 2,100 clones, roughly four fifths of them singletons. The source material was lung tumor tissue. These receptors all stem from a human donor with non-small cell lung cancer.

The V and J genes are TRBV5-4 and TRBJ2-3; a possible D gene is TRBD2 (6 bases). Trimming shortened V by 3 bases and J by 3 bases, and 14 bases separated the two germline ends. The CDR3 has 15 amino acids. Germline CDR1 SGHNT, CDR2 YYREEE (reference sequence). Written as DNA, the CDR3 is TGTGCCAGCAGCTCGGCTTTCGGGGGAACAGATACGCAGTATTTT. Encoded protein: CASSSAFGGTDTQYF.

The chain employs TRBV11-2 and TRBJ1-2; D may be TRBD1 (5 bases). V was shortened by 1 base and J by 4 bases, with 7 bases between the two germline ends. This CDR3 has 13 residues. Germline V gives CDR1 SGHAT, CDR2 FQNNGV. The CDR3 reads CASSLARGYGYTF. Written as DNA, the CDR3 is TGTGCCAGCAGCTTAGCAAGGGGCTATGGCTACACCTTC.

The gene calls are TRBV18 and TRBJ1-5; TRBD1 is a possible D gene (5 bases). This CDR3 has 13 amino acids. Trimming took 6 bases from V and 7 from J, leaving 13 bases between them. Looked up from germline, CDR1 is KGHSH and CDR2 is LQKENI. CDR3 loop: CASSLGGEQPQHF. The CDR3 DNA reads as TGTGCCAGCTCGCTCGGGGGGGAACAGCCCCAGCATTTT.

The rearrangement links TRBV6-1 to TRBJ2-1; no clear D gene. The CDR3 has 12 residues. Germline V gene data show CDR1 as MNHNS and CDR2 as SASEGT. Trimming shortened V by 2 bases and J by 7 bases, and 6 bases separated the two germline ends. This CDR3 is CASSEPGNEQFF. In DNA form, the CDR3 reads TGTGCCAGCAGTGAACCCGGGAATGAGCAGTTCTTC.

The chain combines TRBV10-3 with TRBJ1-5; unclear D gene. CDR3 size: 13 residues. Germline V gene lookup returns CDR1 ENHRY and CDR2 SYGVKD. Trimming took off 4 bases at V and 6 bases at J, with 10 bases between the two ends. The CDR3 bases are TGTGCCATCAGTGGGGAGGGAAGTCAGCCCCAGCATTTT. This codes for CAISGEGSQPQHF.

V gene TRBV9 combines with J gene TRBJ1-2; tentatively, D is TRBD1 (6 bases). Germline V lookup: CDR1 SGDLS, CDR2 YYNGEE. V dropped 1 base and J dropped 3 bases, with 7 bases sitting between them. The CDR3 is 13 amino acids. The CDR3 sequence is CASSVYRDYGYTF. As DNA, the CDR3 is TGTGCCAGCAGCGTATACAGGGACTATGGCTACACCTTC.

CDR3 in DNA: TGCGCCAGCAGCTCCGAAGTGCGGGATTCACCCCTCCACTTT. Translation: CASSSEVRDSPLHF. The gene calls are TRBV5-1 and TRBJ1-6; D unclear. Trimming removed 3 bases at V and 8 bases at J, with 12 bases between. Germline assignment: CDR1 SGHRS and CDR2 YFSETQ. This CDR3 is built from 14 residues.

V and J are TRBV7-7 and TRBJ2-5; TRBD2 might be the D (6 bases). Germline assignment: CDR1 SSHAT and CDR2 FNYEAQ (reference sequence). CDR3 length: 16 amino acids. V was cut by 1 base and J by 5 bases, with 17 bases left in between. Here the CDR3 DNA reads TGTGCCAGCAGCTTAGTGGGGGGTTTTGGGTTCGAGACCCAGTACTTC. Translation: CASSLVGGFGFETQYF.

V usage is TRBV14 and J usage is TRBJ2-3; 12 bases match TRBD1. V was pared by 6 bases and J by 6 bases, with 7 bases of the junction left unmatched. The CDR3 contains 15 residues. Germline V lookup: CDR1 SGHDN, CDR2 FVKESK. The CDR3 sequence is CASRHTGTGGDTQYF. The CDR3 region has the DNA TGTGCCAGCAGACATACCGGGACAGGGGGCGATACGCAGTATTTT.

Judged by abundance, this clone is large. The V call is TRBV5-4, the J call TRBJ2-1; D may be TRBD2 (5 bases). Germline loops: CDR1 SGHNT, CDR2 YYREEE (reference sequence). The V gene lost 3 bases and the J gene lost 6 bases, with 16 bases spanning the gap. The CDR3 has 15 amino acids. DNA of the CDR3: TGTGCCAGCAGCTCAGAACTAGTGGTAACCAATGAGCAGTTCTTC. Translation gives CASSSELVVTNEQFF.

The genes are TRBV7-8 and TRBJ2-2; 8 nucleotides line up with TRBD2. The CDR3 runs 17 residues. J gave up 6 bases and V 0 bases, and 9 bases lay outside the gene matches. CDR1 is SGHVS, CDR2 FQNEAQ, per germline. DNA of the CDR3: TGTGCCAGCAGCTTAGCAGGGACTAGTGGTGTCCCCGGGGAGCTGTTTTTT. Its protein is CASSLAGTSGVPGELFF. Supplemented by reference TRBV7-8 and TRBJ2-2, the full variable domain reads GAGVSQSPRYKVAKRGQDVALRCDPISGHVSLFWYQQALGQGPEFLTYFQNEAQLDKSGLPSDRFFAERPEGSVSTLKIQRTQQEDSAVYLCASSLAGTSGVPGELFFGEGSRLTVL.

In its sample, this clone ranks as large. The chain joins TRBV5-1 to TRBJ2-2; TRBD2 is a possible D gene (5 bases). With 1 base removed from V and 5 bases from J, the gap between germline ends came to 18 bases. CDR3 size: 17 residues. Germline lookup yields CDR1 SGHRS and CDR2 YFSETQ. The CDR3 is CASSLMAGGDGTGELFF. CDR3 bases: TGCGCCAGCAGCTTGATGGCAGGAGGCGATGGAACCGGGGAGCTGTTTTTT.

This chain joins TRBV19 and TRBJ2-2, with no clear D. V was cut by 3 bases and J by 0 bases, with 8 bases left in between. In germline, CDR1 is LNHDA, CDR2 SQIVND (reference sequence). The CDR3 is 15 amino acids. Here the CDR3 DNA reads TGTGCCAGTAGTATTCGCAGATCGAACACCGGGGAGCTGTTTTTT. Translating it yields CASSIRRSNTGELFF.

This clone occurred once. The chain combines TRBV5-6 with TRBJ2-5; TRBD2 aligns across 7 bases. CDR3 length equals 15 residues. CDR1 and CDR2 from the germline V gene are SGHDT and YYEEEE. The J segment lost 2 bases and the V segment lost 0 bases, leaving 4 bases of the junction unmatched. The CDR3 loop is CASSLASGLQETQYF. Written as DNA, the CDR3 is TGTGCCAGCAGCTTGGCTAGCGGCCTTCAAGAGACCCAGTACTTC.

The rearrangement links TRBV15 to TRBJ2-7; the D is unclear. The V gene lost 0 bases and the J gene lost 0 bases, with 9 bases spanning the gap. The CDR3 spans 15 residues. From germline, CDR1 is LNHNV and CDR2 YYDKDF (reference sequence). CDR3 amino acids: CATSRDGRSSYEQYV. In DNA, the CDR3 is TGTGCCACCAGCAGAGATGGTAGGAGCTCCTACGAGCAGTACGTC.

CDR3 loop: CASGPGASNTEAFF. CDR3 in DNA: TGTGCTAGTGGTCCTGGGGCCTCAAACACTGAAGCTTTCTTT. The chain is built from TRBV12-5 and TRBJ1-1; D is possibly TRBD1 (5 bases). The V end lost 5 bases, the J end lost 2 bases, and 12 bases lay between the germline ends. The CDR3 has 14 amino acids. Looked up from germline, CDR1 is LGHNT and CDR2 is FRNRAP.

V gene TRBV7-9 combines with J gene TRBJ1-2; TRBD1 might be the D (6 bases). V gave up 4 bases and J gave up 1 base, with 16 bases separating them. CDR3 length: 16 residues. Germline-derived CDR1 and CDR2 are SEHNR and FQNEAQ (reference sequence). As DNA, the CDR3 is TGTGCCAGCAGCTCCCGGGGGGGGCCTATTAACTATGGCTACACCTTC. Protein: CASSSRGGPINYGYTF.

This clone occurred a few times. The chain joins TRBV27 to TRBJ1-2; D is unclear. The CDR3 extends over 13 amino acids. Germline assignment: CDR1 MNHEY and CDR2 SMNVEV (reference sequence). The V and J ends lost 4 bases and 3 bases respectively, with 9 bases between them. DNA of the CDR3: TGTGCCAGCAGTTCTAGCGCAGACTATGGCTACACCTTC. Protein sequence: CASSSSADYGYTF.

J is TRBJ1-5 and V is TRBV9; the match to TRBD1 covers 9 bases. This CDR3 region has 17 residues. With V trimmed by 4 bases and J by 5 bases, 13 bases remained unmatched. From germline, CDR1 is SGDLS and CDR2 YYNGEE. Here the CDR3 reads CASSPGQGWDEDQPQHF. CDR3 nucleotides: TGTGCCAGCAGCCCTGGACAGGGGTGGGATGAAGATCAGCCCCAGCATTTT.

This sequence joins TRBV2 and TRBJ2-1, with 9 bases aligning to TRBD1. This CDR3 contains 14 residues. V was clipped by 8 bases and J by 4 bases; unmatched bases: 6. The germline gives CDR1 SNHLY, CDR2 FYNNEI. The CDR3 sequence: CASGGGTGYNEQFF. CDR3 sequence (DNA): TGTGCCAGCGGAGGTGGGACAGGGTACAATGAGCAGTTCTTC.

This clone was recorded a few times. The rearrangement links TRBV10-3 to TRBJ1-2; 8 bases are a match to TRBD1. CDR3 length: 14 amino acids. Germline trimming cut 6 bases from V and 4 bases from J; bases unmatched to any gene: 7. Germline-derived CDR1 and CDR2 are ENHRY and SYGVKD. The CDR3 DNA is TGTGCCATCAGCGAGGGACAGGCGAGCTATGGCTACACCTTC. It yields the protein CAISEGQASYGYTF.

This clone has just one count. The chain joins TRBV5-1 to TRBJ2-1, with 8 nucleotides matching TRBD2. Germline CDR1 SGHRS, CDR2 YFSETQ. The CDR3 has 16 amino acids. The junction had 5 bases not matched to a gene; V was cut back by 0 bases and J by 3 bases. This chain's CDR3 is CASSLGLAGGYNEQFF. The CDR3 nucleotides are TGCGCCAGCAGCTTGGGGCTAGCGGGCGGCTACAATGAGCAGTTCTTC.

The V gene is TRBV19, the J gene TRBJ1-5; 7 bases align to TRBD1. The CDR3 extends over 14 amino acids. CDR1 is LNHDA, CDR2 SQIVND, per germline (reference sequence). After removal of 5 bases from V and 4 bases from J, the junction contained 5 bases not matched to a gene. CDR3 in amino acids: CASSSPGGNQPQHF. The CDR3 DNA reads TGTGCCAGTAGTTCACCAGGGGGAAATCAGCCCCAGCATTTT.

The gene calls are TRBV5-1 and TRBJ1-1, with 7 bases lining up with TRBD1. The CDR3 spans 16 residues. Germline CDR1 is SGHRS and CDR2 is YFSETQ. V gave up 4 bases and J gave up 1 base; unmatched junction bases: 10. The CDR3 is CASSPGTVIQNTEAFF. CDR3 DNA sequence: TGCGCCAGCAGCCCCGGGACAGTTATCCAGAACACTGAAGCTTTCTTT.

This chain uses TRBV9 with TRBJ2-3; 9 bases line up with TRBD2. Per the germline V gene, CDR1 is SGDLS and CDR2 is YYNGEE. The CDR3 runs to 15 residues. V was pared by 1 base and J by 5 bases, with 5 bases of the junction left unmatched. The CDR3 nucleotides read TGTGCCAGCAGCGTATTGGCGGGAGGGGAAGATACGCAGTATTTT. Translating gives CASSVLAGGEDTQYF.

The genes are TRBV5-4 and TRBJ1-5, with D tentatively TRBD1 (5 bases). In germline, CDR1 is SGHNT, CDR2 YYREEE (reference sequence). Trimming removed 0 bases from V and 7 bases from J, with 8 bases in between. This CDR3 spans 13 amino acids. The CDR3 loop reads CASSLGRGQPQHF. CDR3 bases: TGTGCCAGCAGCTTGGGTCGGGGGCAGCCCCAGCATTTT.

The rearrangement links TRBV7-8 to TRBJ2-5; 7 bases map to TRBD2. V was clipped by 8 bases and J by 5 bases; unmatched bases: 8. The CDR3 is made up of 13 amino acids. Germline CDR1 and CDR2: SGHVS and FQNEAQ. DNA for the CDR3: TGTGCCAGCTTCGCGGGAGATGGGGAGACCCAGTACTTC. Translating it yields CASFAGDGETQYF. The full variable domain, rest sourced from reference TRBV7-8 and TRBJ2-5, is GAGVSQSPRYKVAKRGQDVALRCDPISGHVSLFWYQQALGQGPEFLTYFQNEAQLDKSGLPSDRFFAERPEGSVSTLKIQRTQQEDSAVYLCASFAGDGETQYFGPGTRLLVL.

This clone was seen only once. The V call is TRBV2, the J call TRBJ1-1, with D uncertain. This CDR3 has 13 amino acids. The germline gives CDR1 SNHLY, CDR2 FYNNEI. V was pared by 7 bases and J by 4 bases, with 13 bases between. CDR3 in DNA: TGTGCCAGCAATGGAGTTGGACTCACTGAAGCTTTCTTT. This gives the protein CASNGVGLTEAFF. Variable domain in full (rest from reference TRBV2 and TRBJ1-1): EPEVTQTPSHQVTQMGQEVILRCVPISNHLYFYWYRQILGQKVEFLVSFYNNEISEKSEIFDDQFSVERPDGSNFTLKIRSTKLEDSAMYFCASNGVGLTEAFFGQGTRLTVV.

The chain recombines TRBV11-2 with TRBJ2-1, with TRBD2 matching 13 bases. The J segment lost 7 bases and the V segment lost 5 bases, leaving 11 bases of the junction unmatched. The germline V gene has CDR1 SGHAT and CDR2 FQNNGV. The CDR3 has 17 amino acids. CDR3 bases: TGTGCCAGCAGCCTCTCCCTAGGACTAGCGGGGGATAATGAGCAGTTCTTC. Residues: CASSLSLGLAGDNEQFF.